This TCR beta chain was recorded in a study of pediatric ulcerative colitis. Remarks on this clone: Its cognate antigen is unknown.

Repertoires were generated with immunoSEQ multiplex PCR, while TCRdb's copy carries only in-frame clones and drops some. The sample has approximately 32,000 clones, approximately 78% seen once. The germline V and J ends were trimmed by 4 bases and 0 bases, with 12 bases remaining between them. Germline CDR1 and CDR2: SGHAT and FQDESV (reference sequence). The CDR3 sequence is 15 residues long. The study's findings and limits: A couple of rectal clonotypes were found only in ulcerative colitis patients, all of them.

The clonotype comes from a boy aged 5-17 years with severe ulcerative colitis. The rearrangement joins TRBV11-1 to TRBJ1-2; D unresolved. Sequenced material: blood. CDR3 nucleotide sequence: TGTGCCAGCAGCTCCACGGACGGATCTAACTATGGCTACACCTTC. Its translation is CASSSTDGSNYGYTF.